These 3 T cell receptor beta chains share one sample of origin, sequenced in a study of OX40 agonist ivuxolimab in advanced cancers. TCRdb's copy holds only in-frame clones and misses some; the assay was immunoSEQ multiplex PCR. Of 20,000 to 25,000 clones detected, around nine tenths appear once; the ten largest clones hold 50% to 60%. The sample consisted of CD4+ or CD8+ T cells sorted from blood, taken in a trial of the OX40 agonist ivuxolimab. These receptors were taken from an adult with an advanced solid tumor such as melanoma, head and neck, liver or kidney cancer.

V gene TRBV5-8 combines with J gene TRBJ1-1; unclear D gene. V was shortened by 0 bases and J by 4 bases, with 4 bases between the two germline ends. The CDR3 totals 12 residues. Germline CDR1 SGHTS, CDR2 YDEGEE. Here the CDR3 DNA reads TGTGCCAGCAGCTTGGTTAGCACTGAAGCTTTCTTT. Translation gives CASSLVSTEAFF.

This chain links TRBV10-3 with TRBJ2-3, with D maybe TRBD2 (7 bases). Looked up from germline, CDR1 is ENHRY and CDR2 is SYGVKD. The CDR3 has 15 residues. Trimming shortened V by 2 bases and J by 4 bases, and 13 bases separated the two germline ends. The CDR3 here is CAISEEGGLADTQYF. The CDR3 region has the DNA TGTGCCATCAGTGAGGAGGGGGGGTTGGCAGATACGCAGTATTTT.

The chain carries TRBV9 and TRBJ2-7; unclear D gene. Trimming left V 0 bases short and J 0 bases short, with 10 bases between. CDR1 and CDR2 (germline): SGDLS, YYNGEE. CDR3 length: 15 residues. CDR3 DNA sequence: TGTGCCAGCAGCGTAGACCCGGGTAGCTCCTACGAGCAGTACTTC. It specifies CASSVDPGSSYEQYF.